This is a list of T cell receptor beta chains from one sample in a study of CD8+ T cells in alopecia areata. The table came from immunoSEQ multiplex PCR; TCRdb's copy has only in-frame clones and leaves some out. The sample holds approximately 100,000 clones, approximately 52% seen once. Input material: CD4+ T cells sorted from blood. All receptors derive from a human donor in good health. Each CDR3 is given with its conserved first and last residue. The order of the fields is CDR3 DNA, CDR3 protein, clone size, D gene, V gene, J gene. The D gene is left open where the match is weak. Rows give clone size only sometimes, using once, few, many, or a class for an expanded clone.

cdr3_nt: TGCAGCGTCGGAGGAGGGTACGGGGCCAACGTCCTGACTTTC; cdr3_aa: CSVGGGYGANVLTF; clone_size: -; d_call: -; v_call: TRBV29-1; j_call: TRBJ2-6
cdr3_nt: TGTGCCAGCAGCCCCCTGACTAGCGCTAACCAAGAGACCCAGTACTTC; cdr3_aa: CASSPLTSANQETQYF; clone_size: -; d_call: TRBD2; v_call: TRBV7-2; j_call: TRBJ2-5
cdr3_nt: TGTGCCATCCTTCCCTCCAGGGGGTCCGAGCAGTACTTC; cdr3_aa: CAILPSRGSEQYF; clone_size: -; d_call: TRBD1; v_call: TRBV9; j_call: TRBJ2-7
cdr3_nt: TGTGCCAGCACTCCCTCAGGGGCAGGGGGCTATGGCTACACCTTC; cdr3_aa: CASTPSGAGGYGYTF; clone_size: -; d_call: TRBD1; v_call: TRBV5-6; j_call: TRBJ1-2
cdr3_nt: TGCGCCAGTCGGGTCGGTTCTGGGGCCAACGTCCTGACTTTC; cdr3_aa: CASRVGSGANVLTF; clone_size: -; d_call: -; v_call: TRBV5-1; j_call: TRBJ2-6
cdr3_nt: TGCGCCAGCAGCTTGGAGAATGAAGGAGCTTTCTTT; cdr3_aa: CASSLENEGAFF; clone_size: once; d_call: -; v_call: TRBV5-1; j_call: TRBJ1-1
cdr3_nt: TGTGCCAGCAGCCAAGTTGCGCGTGATACGCAGTATTTT; cdr3_aa: CASSQVARDTQYF; clone_size: few; d_call: -; v_call: TRBV14; j_call: TRBJ2-3
cdr3_nt: TGTGCCTGGAGGGCGGGGGGCCGGACTGAAGCTTTCTTT; cdr3_aa: CAWRAGGRTEAFF; clone_size: few; d_call: -; v_call: TRBV30; j_call: TRBJ1-1
cdr3_nt: TGCGCCAGCAGCTTGGGGACTAGCGGGGGGTACGAGCAGTACTTC; cdr3_aa: CASSLGTSGGYEQYF; clone_size: -; d_call: TRBD2; v_call: TRBV5-1; j_call: TRBJ2-7
cdr3_nt: TGTGCCAGCTCACCCAGGGACAGGGACTATGGCTACACCTTC; cdr3_aa: CASSPRDRDYGYTF; clone_size: few; d_call: TRBD1; v_call: TRBV18; j_call: TRBJ1-2
cdr3_nt: TGTGCCTCCACTCAAAGCGGGGGTGCCTACGAGCAGTACTTC; cdr3_aa: CASTQSGGAYEQYF; clone_size: -; d_call: TRBD2; v_call: TRBV6-5; j_call: TRBJ2-7
cdr3_nt: TGTGCCAGCAGTGAACAGGGGAACATCTATGGCTACACCTTC; cdr3_aa: CASSEQGNIYGYTF; clone_size: -; d_call: -; v_call: TRBV2; j_call: TRBJ1-2
cdr3_nt: TGCGCCAGCAGCCTAGACGTTTCCGAAAAACTGTTTTTT; cdr3_aa: CASSLDVSEKLFF; clone_size: -; d_call: -; v_call: TRBV5-1; j_call: TRBJ1-4
cdr3_nt: TGTGCCAGTAGTTCTGGGGCCAACGTCCTGACTTTC; cdr3_aa: CASSSGANVLTF; clone_size: many; d_call: -; v_call: TRBV28; j_call: TRBJ2-6
cdr3_nt: TGTGCCAGCAGCCGGGACCTCAGCACCGGGGAGCTGTTTTTT; cdr3_aa: CASSRDLSTGELFF; clone_size: -; d_call: -; v_call: TRBV5-4; j_call: TRBJ2-2
cdr3_nt: TGTGCCTGGAGTTCGTGGGGGGCTTACAATGAGCAGTTCTTC; cdr3_aa: CAWSSWGAYNEQFF; clone_size: -; d_call: -; v_call: TRBV30; j_call: TRBJ2-1
cdr3_nt: TGTGCCAGCAGTGAAGAGTACAGTTCACCCCTCCACTTT; cdr3_aa: CASSEEYSSPLHF; clone_size: -; d_call: -; v_call: TRBV2; j_call: TRBJ1-6
cdr3_nt: TGCGCCAGCAGCCAAGTCTGGACAGGGAGCGGCAATCAGCCCCAGCATTTT; cdr3_aa: CASSQVWTGSGNQPQHF; clone_size: -; d_call: TRBD1; v_call: TRBV4-3; j_call: TRBJ1-5
cdr3_nt: TGTGCCAGCAGCGTAGGAGGGAGGAATTCACCCCTCCACTTT; cdr3_aa: CASSVGGRNSPLHF; clone_size: once; d_call: -; v_call: TRBV9; j_call: TRBJ1-6
cdr3_nt: TGTGCCAGCACTCGCGGACAGGCCTTCTCCTACGAGCAGTACTTC; cdr3_aa: CASTRGQAFSYEQYF; clone_size: -; d_call: TRBD1; v_call: TRBV6-1; j_call: TRBJ2-7
cdr3_nt: TGCGCCAGCAGCTCGATGGACAGGGAGAAGACCCAGTACTTC; cdr3_aa: CASSSMDREKTQYF; clone_size: -; d_call: TRBD1; v_call: TRBV5-1; j_call: TRBJ2-5
cdr3_nt: TGTGCCAGCAGGGGAGGGTCCCCGGGGGAGACCCAGTACTTC; cdr3_aa: CASRGGSPGETQYF; clone_size: -; d_call: TRBD2; v_call: TRBV25-1; j_call: TRBJ2-5
cdr3_nt: TGTGCCAGCAGTGGTTCAGGACAGGGAAACTATGGCTACACCTTC; cdr3_aa: CASSGSGQGNYGYTF; clone_size: -; d_call: TRBD1; v_call: TRBV27; j_call: TRBJ1-2
cdr3_nt: TGCAGCGTTGGGGGAATGGGAGGGAGCGTGAACACTGAAGCTTTCTTT; cdr3_aa: CSVGGMGGSVNTEAFF; clone_size: -; d_call: -; v_call: TRBV29-1; j_call: TRBJ1-1
cdr3_nt: TGTGCCAGCAGCAAGAACCCGGGACGGAGCTCCTATAATTCACCCCTCCACTTT; cdr3_aa: CASSKNPGRSSYNSPLHF; clone_size: -; d_call: -; v_call: TRBV5-4; j_call: TRBJ1-6
cdr3_nt: TGTGCCAGCAGTGAGGAGAACTATGGCTACACCTTC; cdr3_aa: CASSEENYGYTF; clone_size: -; d_call: -; v_call: TRBV2; j_call: TRBJ1-2
cdr3_nt: TGCGCCAGCAGCCTACAGTCTAATGAAAAACTGTTTTTT; cdr3_aa: CASSLQSNEKLFF; clone_size: -; d_call: -; v_call: TRBV4-1; j_call: TRBJ1-4
cdr3_nt: TGTGCCAGCAGCCAAGATCTGGGCGGGGTCTCCTACGAGCAGTACTTC; cdr3_aa: CASSQDLGGVSYEQYF; clone_size: -; d_call: -; v_call: TRBV4-2; j_call: TRBJ2-7
cdr3_nt: TGCAGCGTTGAAGGGGGACCACAGGGTTTTTCTGGCTACACCTTC; cdr3_aa: CSVEGGPQGFSGYTF; clone_size: -; d_call: -; v_call: TRBV29-1; j_call: TRBJ1-2
cdr3_nt: TGTGCCAGCAGCCTCAGGGGAGGGGACTCCTACGAGCAGTACTTC; cdr3_aa: CASSLRGGDSYEQYF; clone_size: few; d_call: -; v_call: TRBV5-4; j_call: TRBJ2-7
cdr3_nt: TGCAGCGTTGTGGGGGGGGCAACAGATACGCAGTATTTT; cdr3_aa: CSVVGGATDTQYF; clone_size: -; d_call: -; v_call: TRBV29-1; j_call: TRBJ2-3
cdr3_nt: TGTGCCAGCAGGAACCCGACTAGCGGGGGTCGAGAGACCCAGTACTTC; cdr3_aa: CASRNPTSGGRETQYF; clone_size: -; d_call: TRBD2; v_call: TRBV28; j_call: TRBJ2-5
cdr3_nt: TGCAGCGTTGTAGTTACAGGCCTCAATCAGCCCCAGCATTTT; cdr3_aa: CSVVVTGLNQPQHF; clone_size: -; d_call: -; v_call: TRBV29-1; j_call: TRBJ1-5
cdr3_nt: TGTGCCAGCAGCCCAGGTAGCGGGGCTTACAATGAGCAGTTCTTC; cdr3_aa: CASSPGSGAYNEQFF; clone_size: once; d_call: TRBD2; v_call: TRBV7-2; j_call: TRBJ2-1
cdr3_nt: TGTGCCACCAGCAGAGAAAACAATGAGCAGTTCTTC; cdr3_aa: CATSRENNEQFF; clone_size: many; d_call: -; v_call: TRBV15; j_call: TRBJ2-1
cdr3_nt: TGTGCCAGCAGCTTGACTAGCGGGGGAGGAGCAGATACGCAGTATTTT; cdr3_aa: CASSLTSGGGADTQYF; clone_size: -; d_call: TRBD2; v_call: TRBV7-8; j_call: TRBJ2-3
cdr3_nt: TGCAGCGTCCTGAGACAGAGTAGCACAGATACGCAGTATTTT; cdr3_aa: CSVLRQSSTDTQYF; clone_size: -; d_call: -; v_call: TRBV29-1; j_call: TRBJ2-3
cdr3_nt: TGCGCCAGCAGCTTGCCTGGCCGGGGACATCCGGGTACGACAGATACGCAGTATTTT; cdr3_aa: CASSLPGRGHPGTTDTQYF; clone_size: -; d_call: -; v_call: TRBV5-1; j_call: TRBJ2-3
cdr3_nt: TGCGCCAGCAGCCAAGTAGCCAGCGCTAATACGCAGTATTTT; cdr3_aa: CASSQVASANTQYF; clone_size: -; d_call: -; v_call: TRBV4-3; j_call: TRBJ2-3
cdr3_nt: TGTGCCAGCAGCCCACACCCCCTAGCGGGGGGCCGAGAGACCCAGTACTTC; cdr3_aa: CASSPHPLAGGRETQYF; clone_size: -; d_call: TRBD2; v_call: TRBV7-3; j_call: TRBJ2-5
cdr3_nt: TGTGCCAGCAGCTTAGGAGACAGCTCCTACGAGCAGTACTTC; cdr3_aa: CASSLGDSSYEQYF; clone_size: -; d_call: -; v_call: TRBV7-2; j_call: TRBJ2-7
cdr3_nt: TGTGCCTGGAGTCGAGACACCGGGGAGCTGTTTTTT; cdr3_aa: CAWSRDTGELFF; clone_size: few; d_call: -; v_call: TRBV30; j_call: TRBJ2-2
cdr3_nt: TGCAGCGTCCAGATTAACTATGGCTACACCTTC; cdr3_aa: CSVQINYGYTF; clone_size: -; d_call: -; v_call: TRBV29-1; j_call: TRBJ1-2
cdr3_nt: TGCGCCAGCAGCTCACGAGGGGGCCTAGAGACCCAGTACTTC; cdr3_aa: CASSSRGGLETQYF; clone_size: -; d_call: TRBD1; v_call: TRBV4-1; j_call: TRBJ2-5
cdr3_nt: TGTGCCAGCAGCTTACCGGGGGGCACTGAGCAGTTCTTC; cdr3_aa: CASSLPGGTEQFF; clone_size: -; d_call: -; v_call: TRBV11-2; j_call: TRBJ2-1
cdr3_nt: TGTGCCACCAGCGGTAGCGGGGGGGAAGAGACCCAGTACTTC; cdr3_aa: CATSGSGGEETQYF; clone_size: few; d_call: TRBD2; v_call: TRBV15; j_call: TRBJ2-5
cdr3_nt: TGTGCCAGCAGCCAAGATATACGGGATGAGCAGTTCTTC; cdr3_aa: CASSQDIRDEQFF; clone_size: -; d_call: -; v_call: TRBV4-2; j_call: TRBJ2-1
cdr3_nt: TGTGCCAGCAGAAGAACGACCGGGACAGGGGTCGGCTACACCTTC; cdr3_aa: CASRRTTGTGVGYTF; clone_size: -; d_call: TRBD1; v_call: TRBV6-5; j_call: TRBJ1-2
cdr3_nt: -; cdr3_aa: CASSFGEGQGDTQYF; clone_size: -; d_call: -; v_call: TRBV5-1; j_call: TRBJ2-3
cdr3_nt: TGTGCCAGCAGTCGACAGGGGGCTGGTGAAAAACTGTTTTTT; cdr3_aa: CASSRQGAGEKLFF; clone_size: many; d_call: TRBD1; v_call: TRBV7-6; j_call: TRBJ1-4
cdr3_nt: TGTGCCAGCAGTGAAGACAGGGGTTCCAAAAACATTCAGTACTTC; cdr3_aa: CASSEDRGSKNIQYF; clone_size: -; d_call: TRBD1; v_call: TRBV2; j_call: TRBJ2-4
cdr3_nt: TGTGCCAGCAGCGACCGGGACGGGCTTAAGACTGAAGCTTTCTTT; cdr3_aa: CASSDRDGLKTEAFF; clone_size: -; d_call: -; v_call: TRBV5-4; j_call: TRBJ1-1